Sequencing of this TCR beta chain was carried out in a study of neurological immune-mediated disorders. This clonotype was detected ten times or more. The antigen is not known. Time point denoted: longitudinal time-point 3. The cDNA was generated through 5'RACE incorporating 10-nucleotide random UMIs. Using its own MiXCR run on the 5' RACE reads, TCRdb lists one record per CDR3 protein. The table shows tens of thousands of distinct CDR3 sequences, with around 4.7% occurring only once. Study observations and caveats: Subjects shared no identical expanded-clone CDR3 amino acid sequences, suggesting private TCR-beta repertoires in all groups.

The V and J ends lost 0 bases and 0 bases respectively, with 12 bases between them. This CDR3 has 18 amino acids. Germline V lookup: CDR1 MGHRA, CDR2 YSYEKL. This TCR came from a woman aged 55 to 70 with multiple sclerosis. The V and J genes are TRBV4-1 and TRBJ2-6; D unresolved. Sequencing input: PBMCs. CDR3 loop: CASSQDPQSGSGANVLTF. In DNA, the CDR3 is TGCGCCAGCAGCCAAGATCCCCAGTCGGGCTCTGGGGCCAACGTCCTGACTTTC.